This T cell receptor beta chain was documented in a study of blood T cell repertoires in COVID-19. The overall study: Spain, Italy and the United States supplied samples that represented acute and convalescent COVID-19.

V was cut by 0 bases and J by 7 bases, with 8 bases left in between. This CDR3 has 13 residues. Per germline, CDR1 SGDLS and CDR2 YYNGEE. Authors' processing steps: Reference gene primer amplification gave estimated nucleated cell counts. Here immunoSEQ multiplex PCR was the method, and the copy in TCRdb shows in-frame clones only, minus some. That table furnishes V, J and clone size, whereas the DNA furnished D and trimming. Of about 150,000 clones in the sample, about 90% were seen once. The chain joins TRBV9 to TRBJ2-1; perhaps TRBD2 as D (6 bases). Sequencing input: peripheral blood. This clonotype was sampled from a man aged 45 to 65 with acute or convalescent COVID-19. The CDR3 region has the DNA TGTGCCAGCAGCGTAGCGGGGGAGAATGAGCAGTTCTTC. Translated, it gives CASSVAGENEQFF.